This TCR beta chain came from a study of cytomegalovirus exposure and HLA in healthy donors. Study-level background: From donors who were HLA-typed, an early data release held about 89 million unique TCRs.

This clone was observed a handful of times. The antigen remains unidentified. The V gene's germline CDR1 is LNHDA and CDR2 SQIVND (reference sequence). CDR3 length: 15 residues. With 5 bases removed from V and 7 bases from J, the gap between germline ends came to 17 bases. Study-level results: It was 150 to 200 TCR beta chains that were listed as cytomegalovirus-associated. HLA alleles were associated with around 17,000 TCR beta sequences in a later analysis at 0.05 false discovery rate.

Primers for the PCR totalled 60 Vbeta and 13 Jbeta. Sequenced by immunoSEQ multiplex PCR; TCRdb stores in-frame clones only, minus some. The repertoire has 200,000 or so clones, roughly 87% of them found once; the top ten carry less than 0.3%. What was sequenced was PBMCs. This TCR came from a girl under three years old in good health and CMV-seronegative. The chain is built from TRBV19 and TRBJ1-4; D remains ambiguous. The CDR3 region has the DNA TGTGCCAGTAGTCCGCGGACGGGTCGGGGTGAAAAACTGTTTTTT. The encoded protein is CASSPRTGRGEKLFF.